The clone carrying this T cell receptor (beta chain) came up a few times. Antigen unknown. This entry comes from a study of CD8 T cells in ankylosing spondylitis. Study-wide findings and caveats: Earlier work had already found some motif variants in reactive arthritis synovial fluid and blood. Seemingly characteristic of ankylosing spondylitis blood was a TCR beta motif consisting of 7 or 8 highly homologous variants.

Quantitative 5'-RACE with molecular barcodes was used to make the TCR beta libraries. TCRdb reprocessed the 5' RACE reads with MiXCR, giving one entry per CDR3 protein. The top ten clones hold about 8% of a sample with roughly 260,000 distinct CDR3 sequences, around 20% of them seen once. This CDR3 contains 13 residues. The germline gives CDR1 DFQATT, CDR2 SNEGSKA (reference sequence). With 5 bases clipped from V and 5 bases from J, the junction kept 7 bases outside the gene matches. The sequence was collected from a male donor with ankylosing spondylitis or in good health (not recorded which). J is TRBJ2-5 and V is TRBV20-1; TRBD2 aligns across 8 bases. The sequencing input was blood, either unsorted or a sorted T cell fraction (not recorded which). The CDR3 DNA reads TGCAGTGCTGGACTAGCCCGCGGGGAGACCCAGTACTTC. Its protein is CSAGLARGETQYF.